Listed below are T cell receptor beta chains from one sample, sequenced in a study of memory CD4+ T cells and cytomegalovirus serostatus. Clones were sequenced by immunoSEQ multiplex PCR, and TCRdb holds only the in-frame ones, with some missing. The sample comprises roughly 42,000 clones, approximately 80% of which are singletons, and under 0.7% rests with the top ten. Specimen: memory CD4+ T cells from blood. Receptors originate from an adult in good health and CMV-seronegative. Each CDR3 is given with its conserved first and last residue. The order of the fields is J gene, V gene, D gene, clone size, CDR3 protein, CDR3 DNA. The D gene is left open where the match is weak. The listing skips clone size in some rows; elsewhere it reads once, few, many or a size class.

TRBJ2-3,TRBV29-1,NA,NA,CSVEVYTDTQYF,TGCAGCGTCGAGGTTTATACAGATACGCAGTATTTT
TRBJ1-2,TRBV7-9,TRBD1,few,CASTLPGQGYGYTF,TGTGCCAGCACCCTTCCGGGACAGGGATATGGCTACACCTTC
TRBJ1-1,TRBV2,NA,NA,CASSVGVGGGGTEAFF,TGTGCCAGCAGTGTTGGGGTTGGGGGTGGAGGAACTGAAGCTTTCTTT
TRBJ2-7,TRBV5-4,TRBD1,once,CASSLAGQGYEQYF,TGTGCCAGCAGCTTGGCCGGACAGGGCTACGAGCAGTACTTC
TRBJ2-1,TRBV9,NA,NA,CASSVTGTGSSEQFF,TGTGCCAGCAGCGTTACCGGGACTGGGAGTTCTGAGCAGTTCTTC
TRBJ2-4,TRBV5-6,NA,NA,CASTGGGNIQYF,TGTGCCAGCACAGGGGGGGGAAACATTCAGTACTTC
TRBJ2-3,TRBV10-1,NA,NA,CASSFQQGWDTQYF,TGCGCCAGCAGCTTCCAACAGGGTTGGGATACGCAGTATTTT
TRBJ2-5,TRBV11-2,NA,NA,CASSLYVGAGETQYF,TGTGCCAGCAGCTTATATGTGGGGGCAGGAGAGACCCAGTACTTC
TRBJ2-1,TRBV7-9,TRBD2,NA,CASSLGRGGTYNEQFF,TGTGCCAGCAGCTTAGGGCGGGGAGGGACCTACAATGAGCAGTTCTTC
TRBJ2-1,TRBV28,NA,NA,CASSSGPDLNEQFF,TGTGCCAGCAGTTCGGGACCGGACCTCAATGAGCAGTTCTTC
TRBJ1-3,TRBV27,TRBD1,NA,CASRRQGLGSGNTIYF,TGTGCCAGCAGGCGACAGGGGTTAGGGTCTGGAAACACCATATATTTT
TRBJ1-2,TRBV6-1,TRBD1,NA,CASRYGQGNGYTF,TGTGCCAGCAGGTACGGACAGGGGAATGGCTACACCTTC
TRBJ2-1,TRBV27,TRBD2,NA,CASSLLGSGGARGEQFF,TGTGCCAGCAGTTTACTGGGTAGCGGGGGAGCTCGGGGAGAGCAGTTCTTC
TRBJ2-7,TRBV6-6,TRBD1,NA,CASSSRQGDPYEQYF,TGTGCCAGCAGTTCCAGACAGGGGGACCCCTACGAGCAGTACTTC
TRBJ2-5,TRBV11-2,NA,NA,CASSYRQYQETQYF,TGTGCCAGCAGCTATCGACAGTACCAAGAGACCCAGTACTTC
TRBJ1-3,TRBV2,NA,NA,CASSEEGVRGAGNTIYF,TGTGCCAGCAGTGAAGAGGGAGTGAGGGGAGCTGGAAACACCATATATTTT
TRBJ2-2,TRBV11-3,NA,NA,CASSLENTGELFF,TGTGCCAGCAGCTTAGAGAACACCGGGGAGCTGTTTTTT
TRBJ2-3,TRBV10-3,TRBD2,NA,CASRLAGGRLSTDTQYF,TGTGCCAGTAGACTAGCGGGGGGGCGACTGAGCACAGATACGCAGTATTTT
TRBJ2-3,TRBV7-9,TRBD2,few,CAIGGVTSTDTQYF,TGTGCTATCGGGGGGGTAACTAGCACAGATACGCAGTATTTT
TRBJ2-7,TRBV10-3,TRBD1,NA,CAIGQGANEQYF,TGTGCCATCGGACAGGGGGCCAACGAGCAGTACTTC
TRBJ2-2,TRBV27,NA,NA,CASSLGTTNTGELFF,TGTGCCAGCAGTCTCGGGACAACGAACACCGGGGAGCTGTTTTTT
TRBJ1-1,TRBV6-6,TRBD1,NA,CASSQDRVGTEAFF,TGTGCCAGCAGCCAGGACAGGGTTGGCACTGAAGCTTTCTTT
TRBJ2-3,TRBV11-2,TRBD2,NA,CASSVSGGTTDTQYF,TGTGCCAGCAGCGTGAGCGGGGGAACCACAGATACGCAGTATTTT
TRBJ1-5,TRBV27,NA,NA,CASSPRGAIGSNQPQHF,TGTGCCAGCAGTCCTCGGGGGGCGATAGGGAGCAATCAGCCCCAGCATTTT
TRBJ2-7,TRBV6-5,NA,few,CASGPGTSSYEQYF,TGTGCCAGCGGACCCGGGACGAGCTCCTACGAGCAGTACTTC
TRBJ2-1,TRBV21-1,NA,NA,CASSPREGNNEQFF,TGTGCCAGCAGCCCCCGTGAGGGGAACAATGAGCAGTTCTTC
TRBJ1-1,TRBV27,NA,once,CASRYPEGEAFF,TGTGCCAGCAGATATCCGGAGGGTGAAGCTTTCTTT
TRBJ2-1,TRBV9,TRBD2,NA,CASSSRGGFVYEQFF,TGTGCCAGCAGCTCACGGGGGGGCTTTGTCTATGAGCAGTTCTTC
TRBJ1-1,TRBV19,TRBD1,NA,CASKPSTGTMNTEAFF,TGTGCCAGTAAACCTTCGACAGGGACCATGAACACTGAAGCTTTCTTT
TRBJ2-3,TRBV25-1,TRBD2,NA,CASYGSGGGRTDTQYF,TGTGCCAGCTACGGTTCGGGCGGGGGGCGCACAGATACGCAGTATTTT
TRBJ2-6,TRBV5-1,NA,NA,CASSLDGSGANVLTF,TGCGCCAGCAGCTTGGACGGTTCTGGGGCCAACGTCCTGACTTTC
TRBJ2-7,TRBV6-6,NA,NA,CASSTPGLSYEQYF,TGTGCCAGCAGTACTCCGGGACTGTCCTACGAGCAGTACTTC
TRBJ1-1,TRBV6-5,NA,NA,CASSYRSNTEAFF,TGTGCCAGCAGTTACAGAAGCAACACTGAAGCTTTCTTT
TRBJ2-1,TRBV5-8,TRBD2,NA,CASSLGLAGTYNEQFF,TGTGCCAGCAGCTTGGGTCTAGCGGGTACCTACAATGAGCAGTTCTTC
TRBJ1-1,TRBV19,TRBD1,NA,CASIRQGFPEAFF,TGTGCCAGTATTAGACAGGGATTCCCTGAAGCTTTCTTT
TRBJ2-1,TRBV5-5,NA,NA,CASSLVGRNSYNEQFF,TGTGCCAGCAGCTTGGTCGGACGGAACTCCTACAATGAGCAGTTCTTC
TRBJ2-6,TRBV5-1,NA,NA,CASTLDSSGANVLTF,TGCGCCAGCACCCTTGACAGCTCTGGGGCCAACGTCCTGACTTTC
TRBJ2-5,TRBV18,TRBD1,once,CASAEQGIQETQYF,TGTGCCAGCGCCGAACAGGGGATCCAAGAGACCCAGTACTTC
TRBJ1-1,TRBV7-2,TRBD1,NA,CASSLGGRGLAEAFF,TGTGCCAGCAGCTTAGGAGGCAGGGGGCTCGCTGAAGCTTTCTTT